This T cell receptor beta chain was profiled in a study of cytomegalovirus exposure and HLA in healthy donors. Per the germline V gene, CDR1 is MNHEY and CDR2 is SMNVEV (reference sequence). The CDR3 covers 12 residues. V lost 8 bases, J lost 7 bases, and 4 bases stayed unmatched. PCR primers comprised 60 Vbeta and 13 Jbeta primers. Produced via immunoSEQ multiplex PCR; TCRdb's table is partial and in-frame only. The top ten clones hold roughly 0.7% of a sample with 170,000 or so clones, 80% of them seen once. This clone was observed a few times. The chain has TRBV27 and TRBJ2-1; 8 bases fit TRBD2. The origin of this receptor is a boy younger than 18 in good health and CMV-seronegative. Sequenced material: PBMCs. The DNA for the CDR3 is TGTGCCAGCGGGGCTAGCGGGAATGAGCAGTTCTTC. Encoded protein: CASGASGNEQFF.